A single sample is the source of the 21 T cell receptor beta chains below, sequenced in a study of T cell responses to AZD1222 COVID-19 vaccine. The data were produced by immunoSEQ multiplex PCR, yet TCRdb's version contains in-frame clones alone and is incomplete. The data contain about 110,000 clones, about 92% of them singletons. The source was peripheral blood, collected on day 0 of AZD1222 vaccination. The receptors originated from an adult in good health.

V usage is TRBV19 and J usage is TRBJ1-1; D is unresolved. This CDR3 has 13 amino acids. Trimming took off 5 bases at V and 3 bases at J, with 10 bases between the two ends. CDR1 and CDR2 (germline): LNHDA, SQIVND (reference sequence). CDR3 in amino acids: CASSPRTYTEAFF. The DNA of the CDR3 is TGTGCCAGTAGTCCTCGGACGTACACTGAAGCTTTCTTT.

V gene TRBV6-1 combines with J gene TRBJ2-1; TRBD1 agrees at 10 bases. Germline CDR1 is MNHNS and CDR2 is SASEGT. This CDR3 contains 16 residues. V shed 4 bases and J 5 bases; nucleotides not matched to a gene: 8. The CDR3 spells CASSGADRGWNNEQFF. CDR3 sequence (DNA): TGTGCCAGCAGTGGAGCGGACAGGGGGTGGAACAATGAGCAGTTCTTC.

The rearrangement joins TRBV18 to TRBJ1-1; perhaps TRBD1 as D (5 bases). V was pared by 1 base and J by 8 bases, with 14 bases between. CDR1 and CDR2 (germline): KGHSH, LQKENI. The CDR3 loop spans 14 amino acids. The CDR3: CASSPQGRITEAFF. The CDR3 DNA is TGTGCCAGCTCACCACAGGGGAGAATTACCGAAGCTTTCTTT.

This rearrangement joins TRBV5-1 to TRBJ2-2; TRBD1 might be the D (6 bases). CDR3 size: 15 residues. V lost 5 bases and J lost 3, with 14 bases in between. Germline CDR1 is SGHRS and CDR2 is YFSETQ. CDR3 nucleotides: TGCGCCAGCAGTCCCCAGGGGCGCGACACCGGGGAGCTGTTTTTT. Residues: CASSPQGRDTGELFF.

The genes are TRBV10-3 and TRBJ1-6, with 8 bases lining up with TRBD1. Germline assignment: CDR1 ENHRY and CDR2 SYGVKD. The CDR3 has 14 residues. J gave up 7 bases and V 6 bases, and 5 bases lay outside the gene matches. In DNA, the CDR3 is TGTGCCATCAGAGCTCGGGACAGGAATTCACCCCTCCACTTT. Its protein product is CAIRARDRNSPLHF.

The DNA of the CDR3 is TGTGCCAGCAGCCGGGACAGTACTAACTATGGCTACACCTTC. As protein: CASSRDSTNYGYTF. The chain is built from TRBV27 and TRBJ1-2; 7 nucleotides line up with TRBD1. Germline-derived CDR1 and CDR2 are MNHEY and SMNVEV (reference sequence). The CDR3 length is 14 residues. Losses at the gene ends were 6 bases for V and 0 bases for J; bases not matched to a gene: 4.

This sequence joins TRBV27 and TRBJ2-7; D may be TRBD2 (5 bases). The germline CDR1 and CDR2 sequences are MNHEY and SMNVEV (reference sequence). Trimming removed 0 bases from V and 3 bases from J, with 15 bases in between. CDR3 length: 16 residues. The CDR3 sequence: CASSLSVRLGSYEQYF. Written as DNA, the CDR3 is TGTGCCAGCAGTTTATCGGTCCGCTTGGGGAGCTACGAGCAGTACTTC.

The rearrangement uses TRBV5-1 and TRBJ2-7; D gene ambiguous. V was shortened by 0 bases and J by 2 bases, with 12 bases between the two germline ends. The CDR3 extends over 15 amino acids. Per the germline V gene, CDR1 is SGHRS and CDR2 is YFSETQ. Written as DNA, the CDR3 is TGCGCCAGCAGCTTGGAGGCGGACCCAACCTACGAGCAGTACTTC. Protein: CASSLEADPTYEQYF. Looking up the rest from reference TRBV5-1 and TRBJ2-7 gives the full variable domain: KAGVTQTPRYLIKTRGQQVTLSCSPISGHRSVSWYQQTPGQGLQFLFEYFSETQRNKGNFPGRFSGRQFSNSRSEMNVSTLELGDSALYLCASSLEADPTYEQYFGPGTRLTVT.

This clone was picked up one time. The genes are TRBV5-1 and TRBJ1-3; 8 bases map to TRBD1. This CDR3 region has 15 residues. Per germline, CDR1 SGHRS and CDR2 YFSETQ. The trim removed 3 bases at V and 1 base at J, leaving 3 bases unmatched. The CDR3: CASSWQGASGNTIYF. The CDR3 DNA is TGCGCCAGCAGCTGGCAGGGGGCTTCTGGAAACACCATATATTTT. The whole variable domain, remainder taken from reference TRBV5-1 and TRBJ1-3, is KAGVTQTPRYLIKTRGQQVTLSCSPISGHRSVSWYQQTPGQGLQFLFEYFSETQRNKGNFPGRFSGRQFSNSRSEMNVSTLELGDSALYLCASSWQGASGNTIYFGEGSWLTVV.

The count of this clone is one. This rearrangement joins TRBV18 to TRBJ2-7; D gene unclear. The CDR3 spans 15 residues. Trimming took 2 bases from V and 3 from J, leaving 14 bases between them. CDR1 KGHSH and CDR2 LQKENI come from the germline V gene. The chain's CDR3 is CASSPTRLGDYEQYF. In DNA, the CDR3 is TGTGCCAGCTCACCAACAAGGCTTGGGGACTACGAGCAGTACTTC. Looking up the rest from reference TRBV18 and TRBJ2-7 gives the full variable domain: NAGVMQNPRHLVRRRGQEARLRCSPMKGHSHVYWYRQLPEEGLKFMVYLQKENIIDESGMPKERFSAEFPKEGPSILRIQQVVRGDSAAYFCASSPTRLGDYEQYFGPGTRLTVT.

The rearrangement joins TRBV3-1 (or the pseudogene TRBV3-2) to TRBJ1-6, with TRBD1 matching over 8 bases. The CDR3 totals 13 residues. The germline V gene has CDR1 LGHDT and CDR2 YNNKEL (reference sequence). With V trimmed by 6 bases and J by 9 bases, 4 bases remained unmatched. CDR3 DNA sequence: TGTGCCAGCAGGGACAGGGAAAGTTCACCCCTCCACTTT. It translates to CASRDRESSPLHF.

The gene calls are TRBV28 and TRBJ2-7; D gene unclear. Germline CDR1 and CDR2: MDHEN and SYDVKM. V was shortened by 4 bases and J by 5 bases, with 12 bases between the two germline ends. There are 13 residues in the CDR3. The CDR3 DNA reads as TGTGCCAGCAGTTCGCGATTTCAGAACGAGCAGTACTTC. This codes for CASSSRFQNEQYF.

The rearrangement uses TRBV21-1 and TRBJ1-3; TRBD1, the table's D call, was not compared with the DNA. TRBV21-1 is a pseudogene locus. There are 15 residues in the CDR3. This CDR3 reads CASSKAYSSGNTIYF. The DNA of the CDR3 is TGTGCCAGCAGCAAAGCTTACAGCTCTGGAAACACCATATATTTT.

The chain joins TRBV27 to TRBJ1-1, with D possibly matching TRBD1 (6 bases). Germline CDR1 MNHEY, CDR2 SMNVEV (reference sequence). V shed 3 bases and J shed 0 bases, with 11 bases lying between them. This CDR3 spans 15 amino acids. The CDR3 DNA sequence: TGTGCCAGCAGTTTTTCCGGGACATTGAACACTGAAGCTTTCTTT. This gives the protein CASSFSGTLNTEAFF.

The chain combines TRBV30 with TRBJ1-3, with a weak D call TRBD1 (5 bases). The V end lost 0 bases, the J end lost 3 bases, and 9 bases lay between the germline ends. CDR3 length: 14 residues. Germline V gene lookup returns CDR1 GTSNPN and CDR2 SVGIG (reference sequence). CDR3 sequence reads: CAWSVLRGGNTIYF. The CDR3 DNA follows: TGTGCCTGGAGTGTACTGAGGGGTGGAAACACCATATATTTT.

This sequence joins TRBV6-2 or TRBV6-3 and TRBJ1-1; D is unclear. With 5 bases removed from V and 0 bases from J, the gap between germline ends came to 13 bases. This CDR3 contains 15 residues. CDR1 and CDR2 (germline): MNHEY, SVGEGT. The CDR3 is CASSLLGAMNTEAFF. The DNA for the CDR3 is TGTGCCAGCAGTCTCCTGGGAGCTATGAACACTGAAGCTTTCTTT.

The V call is TRBV30, the J call TRBJ2-6; no firm D call. The germline CDR1 and CDR2 sequences are GTSNPN and SVGIG (reference sequence). Trimming cost V 5 bases and J 1 base, with 9 bases left between them. This CDR3 comprises 14 residues. The CDR3 loop reads CAWVPYSGANVLTF. For the CDR3, the DNA is TGTGCCTGGGTGCCATATTCTGGGGCCAACGTCCTGACTTTC.

V usage is TRBV5-4 and J usage is TRBJ2-1; TRBD2 might be the D (5 bases). This CDR3 is 16 amino acids long. V was trimmed by 4 bases and J by 7 bases, leaving 21 bases between them. Looked up from germline, CDR1 is SGHNT and CDR2 is YYREEE (reference sequence). The DNA of the CDR3 is TGTGCCAGCAGCCCTTTCCTAGTGGAGGTTTATAATGAGCAGTTCTTC. Its protein is CASSPFLVEVYNEQFF. Supplemented by reference TRBV5-4 and TRBJ2-1, the full variable domain reads ETGVTQSPTHLIKTRGQQVTLRCSSQSGHNTVSWYQQALGQGPQFIFQYYREEENGRGNFPPRFSGLQFPNYSSELNVNALELDDSALYLCASSPFLVEVYNEQFFGPGTRLTVL.

The rearrangement joins TRBV6-5 to TRBJ2-1; D might be TRBD2 (6 bases). The germline V gene has CDR1 MNHEY and CDR2 SVGAGI. The CDR3 totals 12 residues. V dropped 6 bases and J dropped 8 bases, with 11 bases sitting between them. DNA for the CDR3: TGTGCCAGCAGCGAGTGGAGGGATGAGCAGTTCTTC. It yields the protein CASSEWRDEQFF.

The table lists this clone with a few counts. The chain is built from TRBV27 and TRBJ2-7; D is uncertain. Looked up from germline, CDR1 is MNHEY and CDR2 is SMNVEV (reference sequence). This CDR3 contains 13 residues. The ends were cut back, 3 bases at V and 7 bases at J, with 13 bases in the middle. CDR3 sequence: CASSFRISGEQYF. DNA for the CDR3: TGTGCCAGCAGTTTTAGAATTAGTGGGGAGCAGTACTTC.

The chain carries TRBV5-6 and TRBJ1-3; D ambiguous. V gave up 4 bases and J gave up 4 bases, with 12 bases separating them. The CDR3 is 14 amino acids. The germline gives CDR1 SGHDT, CDR2 YYEEEE. In DNA, the CDR3 is TGTGCCAGCAGCCTAGAAGGACGGGGAAACACCATATATTTT. This sequence encodes CASSLEGRGNTIYF.